These 27 T cell receptor beta chains originate from one sample sequenced in a study of shared clonotypes between healthy human individuals. Naive CD8 isolation took CD45RO-negative cells positively selected for CCR7 and excluded terminally differentiated effector memory CD45RA+ cells. The method was immunoSEQ multiplex PCR; TCRdb's version includes in-frame clones alone and lacks a portion of them. The sample carries around 2,100,000 clones, about 94% recorded once. Material: naive CD8+ T cells sorted from blood. These receptors were collected from a man between 18 and 29 years old in good health.

The chain combines TRBV7-6 with TRBJ2-7, with D perhaps TRBD1 (5 bases). There are 14 residues in the CDR3. Per the germline V gene, CDR1 is SGHVS and CDR2 is FNYEAQ. Trimming removed 3 bases from V and 1 base from J, with 10 bases in between. Here the CDR3 reads CASSLAGYSYEQYF. The CDR3 nucleotides read TGTGCCAGCAGCTTGGCAGGGTATTCCTACGAGCAGTACTTC.

This chain connects TRBV19 to TRBJ2-7, with TRBD2 matching 7 bases. Trimming removed 5 bases from V and 4 bases from J; junction bases left unmatched: 5. CDR1 LNHDA and CDR2 SQIVND come from the germline V gene (reference sequence). The CDR3 length is 13 residues. The CDR3 protein is CASSAGEGYEQYF. DNA of the CDR3: TGTGCCAGTAGTGCGGGAGAGGGGTACGAGCAGTACTTC.

The gene calls are TRBV2 and TRBJ1-1, with D tentatively TRBD1 (6 bases). The germline gives CDR1 SNHLY, CDR2 FYNNEI. Trimming pared 11 bases from V and 0 bases from J, leaving 16 bases between. The CDR3 runs to 14 residues. This CDR3 is CAVGTTSLNTEAFF. In DNA, the CDR3 is TGTGCCGTCGGGACAACCTCCTTGAACACTGAAGCTTTCTTT.

This clone was found once. This chain links TRBV25-1 with TRBJ1-2; possible D gene TRBD1, 5 bases. V gave up 8 bases and J gave up 6 bases, with 13 bases separating them. Germline lookup yields CDR1 MGHDK and CDR2 SYGVNS. The CDR3 is made up of 12 amino acids. This chain's CDR3 is CASGAWADGYTF. The CDR3 region has the DNA TGTGCCAGCGGGGCCTGGGCCGATGGCTACACCTTC.

Only one count was recorded for this clone. The chain links TRBV19 to TRBJ2-1; D gene unclear. CDR1 LNHDA and CDR2 SQIVND come from the germline V gene (reference sequence). Trimming removed 3 bases at V and 1 base at J, with 7 bases between. The CDR3 length is 14 residues. The CDR3 spells CASSMESSYNEQFF. DNA of the CDR3: TGTGCCAGTAGTATGGAGTCGTCCTACAATGAGCAGTTCTTC.

On this clone: The same CDR3 arises from other DNA sequences in this sample as well. V and J are TRBV27 and TRBJ2-2; D gene unclear. CDR1 is MNHEY and CDR2 is SMNVEV in the germline V gene (reference sequence). The V end was cut by 5 bases, the J end by 7 bases, with 8 bases between. The CDR3 totals 12 residues. CDR3 in amino acids: CASSLVGGELFF. Written as DNA, the CDR3 is TGTGCCAGCAGTCTTGTCGGCGGGGAGCTGTTTTTT.

The chain has TRBV5-1 and TRBJ1-1; a possible D gene is TRBD1 (5 bases). In germline, CDR1 is SGHRS, CDR2 YFSETQ. The CDR3 consists of 15 residues. The V end lost 4 bases, the J end lost 1 base, and 14 bases lay between the germline ends. This CDR3 reads CASSPFSGPNTEAFF. The CDR3 DNA is TGCGCCAGCAGCCCGTTTTCGGGGCCGAACACTGAAGCTTTCTTT.

The gene calls are TRBV27 and TRBJ2-1; 7 bases are a match to TRBD2. The CDR3 length is 17 residues. V dropped 0 bases and J dropped 4; count of bases not matched to a gene: 9. Germline CDR1 and CDR2: MNHEY and SMNVEV (reference sequence). The CDR3 coding sequence is TGTGCCAGCAGTTTATCCTCATTCGTGGGAGGGTACAATGAGCAGTTCTTC. Protein product: CASSLSSFVGGYNEQFF.

This clone came up once. The rearrangement links TRBV5-8 to TRBJ2-5; D is unclear. CDR1 SGHTS and CDR2 YDEGEE come from the germline V gene. The CDR3 extends over 16 amino acids. V lost 1 base to trimming and J lost 0 bases, with 13 bases between them. CDR3 region: CASSLRAGPYQETQYF. CDR3 nucleotide sequence: TGTGCCAGCAGCTTGCGGGCAGGCCCGTACCAAGAGACCCAGTACTTC. Together with reference TRBV5-8 and TRBJ2-5, the CDR3 gives the full variable domain: EAGVTQSPTHLIKTRGQQATLRCSPISGHTSVYWYQQALGLGLQFLLWYDEGEERNRGNFPPRFSGRQFPNYSSELNVNALELEDSALYLCASSLRAGPYQETQYFGPGTRLLVL.

J is TRBJ2-5 and V is TRBV7-9; 13 nucleotides match TRBD2. V lost 1 base to trimming and J lost 5 bases; unmatched junction nucleotides: 7. This CDR3 spans 17 amino acids. Germline values: CDR1 SEHNR, CDR2 FQNEAQ (reference sequence). For the CDR3, the DNA is TGTGCCAGCAGCTTAGGCCACGGACTAGCGGGGGTGGAGACCCAGTACTTC. Translated, it gives CASSLGHGLAGVETQYF.

This CDR3 is CASSSGGGQPQHF. The DNA for the CDR3 is TGTGCCAGCAGCTCAGGGGGTGGCCAGCCCCAGCATTTT. V usage is TRBV7-8 and J usage is TRBJ1-5; 7 positions agree with TRBD1. J was trimmed by 7 bases and V by 4 bases; bases with no gene match: 4. The CDR3 loop spans 13 amino acids. CDR1 is SGHVS and CDR2 is FQNEAQ in the germline V gene.

In the case of this clone: Distinct nucleotide sequences in the sample also encode this CDR3. The chain is built from TRBV9 and TRBJ2-1, with 10 bases aligning to TRBD2. The CDR3 runs to 15 residues. J was trimmed by 8 bases and V by 0 bases; bases with no gene match: 5. Germline CDR1 and CDR2: SGDLS and YYNGEE. CDR3 DNA: TGTGCCAGCAGCGTAGGTAGCGGGGGGAGGGATGAGCAGTTCTTC. Translated: CASSVGSGGRDEQFF.

The V and J genes are TRBV9 and TRBJ2-1; TRBD2 matches 8 bases. Trimming removed 5 bases from V and 6 bases from J; junction bases left unmatched: 4. The CDR3 loop spans 13 amino acids. CDR1 SGDLS and CDR2 YYNGEE come from the germline V gene. The CDR3 spells CASREAGGNEQFF. As DNA, the CDR3 is TGTGCCAGCAGAGAGGCGGGAGGCAATGAGCAGTTCTTC. Using reference TRBV9 and TRBJ2-1 for the parts outside the CDR3, the full variable domain is DSGVTQTPKHLITATGQRVTLRCSPRSGDLSVYWYQQSLDQGLQFLIQYYNGEERAKGNILERFSAQQFPDLHSELNLSSLELGDSALYFCASREAGGNEQFFGPGTRLTVL.

This chain connects TRBV11-2 to TRBJ1-1, with TRBD1 as a possible D gene (6 bases). The ends were cut back, 6 bases at V and 0 bases at J, with 11 bases in the middle. The length of the CDR3 is 14 residues. Germline V gives CDR1 SGHAT, CDR2 FQNNGV. CDR3 DNA: TGTGCCAGCAGACACCCAGGGGTGAACACTGAAGCTTTCTTT. Translating it yields CASRHPGVNTEAFF.

The CDR3 here is CASSFGLAAYEQYF. In nucleotides, the CDR3 is TGTGCCAGCAGTTTTGGACTAGCGGCGTACGAGCAGTACTTC. This rearrangement joins TRBV27 to TRBJ2-7; 10 bases map to TRBD2. Germline CDR1 and CDR2: MNHEY and SMNVEV (reference sequence). V was pared by 3 bases and J by 4 bases, with 3 bases of the junction left unmatched. The CDR3 covers 14 residues.

The chain joins TRBV6-6 to TRBJ2-7; TRBD2 aligns across 9 bases. In germline, CDR1 is MNHNY, CDR2 SVGAGI (reference sequence). The CDR3 consists of 15 residues. The V and J ends lost 5 bases and 0 bases, in that order; junction bases with no gene match: 5. CDR3 region: CASSRTSVFSYEQYF. CDR3 nucleotide sequence: TGTGCCAGCAGTCGGACTAGCGTCTTCTCCTACGAGCAGTACTTC.

CDR3 in DNA: TGTGCCAGCAGCCTCCCCTCGGGGACCGGGGAGCTGTTTTTT. The encoded protein is CASSLPSGTGELFF. This chain joins TRBV13 and TRBJ2-2; possible D gene TRBD2, 5 bases. Trimming took 5 bases from V and 5 from J, leaving 12 bases between them. This CDR3 has 14 amino acids. The germline CDR1 and CDR2 sequences are PRHDT and FYEKMQ (reference sequence).

About this clone: The same CDR3 arises from other DNA sequences in this sample as well. The V call is TRBV6-5, the J call TRBJ2-5; 8 bases fit TRBD1. The CDR3 length is 15 residues. V was clipped by 2 bases and J by 2 bases; unmatched bases: 4. CDR1 MNHEY and CDR2 SVGAGI come from the germline V gene. The CDR3 loop is CASSYGTGVQETQYF. Here the CDR3 DNA reads TGTGCCAGCAGTTACGGGACAGGCGTACAAGAGACCCAGTACTTC.

The gene calls are TRBV20-1 and TRBJ1-4, with a weak D call TRBD1 (5 bases). Germline V gene data show CDR1 as DFQATT and CDR2 as SNEGSKA (reference sequence). The CDR3 has 11 residues. The chain's CDR3 is CSRVYNEKLFF. The CDR3 region has the DNA TGCTCCAGGGTTTACAATGAAAAACTGTTTTTT.

CDR3 in DNA: TGCGCCAGCAGCCCGGCGGGACAGCCGGACTATGGCTACACCTTC. Encoded protein: CASSPAGQPDYGYTF. The chain is built from TRBV5-1 and TRBJ1-2, with 7 bases matching TRBD1. The length of the CDR3 is 15 residues. Looked up from germline, CDR1 is SGHRS and CDR2 is YFSETQ. Trimming cost V 4 bases and J 3 bases; bases outside gene matches: 9.

The rearrangement links TRBV28 to TRBJ2-7; 9 bases line up with TRBD2. Losses at the gene ends were 5 bases for V and 3 bases for J; bases not matched to a gene: 5. There are 14 residues in the CDR3. Germline V gives CDR1 MDHEN, CDR2 SYDVKM. The CDR3, as DNA: TGTGCCAGCAGTATAGCGGGGGCCATCTACGAGCAGTACTTC. Protein: CASSIAGAIYEQYF.

A remark on this clone: Other DNA sequences in this sample translate to the same CDR3. The V gene is TRBV27, the J gene TRBJ1-1, with D hard to call. The V gene lost 2 bases and the J gene lost 1 base, with 5 bases spanning the gap. Germline V lookup: CDR1 MNHEY, CDR2 SMNVEV (reference sequence). This CDR3 spans 13 amino acids. CDR3 nucleotides: TGTGCCAGCAGTTTAGGCGAGAACACTGAAGCTTTCTTT. It codes for CASSLGENTEAFF.

J is TRBJ2-7 and V is TRBV6-1, with a weak D call TRBD2 (5 bases). CDR3 length: 14 amino acids. The germline gives CDR1 MNHNS, CDR2 SASEGT. Deletions cut 2 bases from V and 3 bases from J, with 11 bases between. CDR3 bases: TGTGCCAGCAGTGAACAGGTGGGAGACTACGAGCAGTACTTC. Translated: CASSEQVGDYEQYF.

Points on this clone: Different DNA sequences within this sample yield the same CDR3. This sequence joins TRBV9 and TRBJ2-3; D tentatively reads TRBD1 or TRBD2 (5 bases each). The CDR3 spans 14 residues. Trimming removed 0 bases from V and 3 bases from J, with 8 bases in between. The germline V gene has CDR1 SGDLS and CDR2 YYNGEE. The CDR3: CASSVGGDTDTQYF. In DNA form, the CDR3 reads TGTGCCAGCAGCGTAGGAGGGGATACAGATACGCAGTATTTT.

This clone was observed a single time. CDR3 nucleotides: TGTGCCTGGAGTGTAACCGGGACTGGAGCACCCCTCCACTTT. Translated: CAWSVTGTGAPLHF. V and J are TRBV30 and TRBJ1-6; TRBD1 is a possible D gene (5 bases). V gave up 0 bases and J gave up 11 bases, with 14 bases separating them. The CDR3 extends over 14 amino acids. CDR1 is GTSNPN, CDR2 SVGIG, per germline (reference sequence).

Comment on this clone: Other DNA variants within this sample encode the same CDR3. The chain uses TRBV5-4 and TRBJ2-7, with 7 nucleotides matching TRBD1. The ends lost 0 bases at V and 1 base at J; junction bases unmatched: 4. This CDR3 comprises 15 residues. In germline, CDR1 is SGHNT, CDR2 YYREEE (reference sequence). CDR3 in DNA: TGTGCCAGCAGCTTGGGTACAGGGGCTTCCTACGAGCAGTACTTC. Translation gives CASSLGTGASYEQYF.

The chain employs TRBV7-2 and TRBJ2-3, with TRBD2 identical over 8 bases. This CDR3 is built from 16 residues. CDR1 and CDR2 (germline): SGHTA, FQGNSA. The V gene end was trimmed by 1 base and the J gene end by 0 bases; junction bases not matched to a gene: 3. The DNA for the CDR3 is TGTGCCAGCAGCTTAGTACCGGGGGGGAGCACAGATACGCAGTATTTT. It encodes CASSLVPGGSTDTQYF. The whole variable domain, remainder taken from reference TRBV7-2 and TRBJ2-3, is GAGVSQSPSNKVTEKGKDVELRCDPISGHTALYWYRQSLGQGLEFLIYFQGNSAPDKSGLPSDRFSAERTGGSVSTLTIQRTQQEDSAVYLCASSLVPGGSTDTQYFGPGTRLTVL.